These 29 T cell receptor beta chains were all obtained from the same sample, sequenced in a study of blood T cell repertoires in COVID-19. The method was immunoSEQ multiplex PCR; TCRdb's version includes in-frame clones alone and lacks a portion of them. Of around 300,000 clones in the sample, over 75% were seen once. Material: peripheral blood. These receptors were taken from a human donor in a cohort sampled during active COVID-19.

The chain couples TRBV12-5 to TRBJ2-7; D is undetermined. The CDR3 contains 12 residues. CDR1 is LGHNT and CDR2 is FRNRAP in the germline V gene. The V end lost 6 bases, the J end lost 0 bases, and 6 bases lay between the germline ends. The CDR3 region is CASGWASYEQYF. CDR3 in DNA: TGTGCTAGTGGCTGGGCCTCCTACGAGCAGTACTTC.

This rearrangement joins TRBV29-1 to TRBJ1-2, with TRBD1 as a possible D gene (5 bases). Trimming pared 6 bases from V and 4 bases from J, leaving 15 bases between. CDR3 length: 13 amino acids. Per the germline V gene, CDR1 is SQVTM and CDR2 is ANQGSEA. The chain's CDR3 is CSVLNQGLYGYTF. DNA for the CDR3: TGCAGCGTCCTGAATCAGGGTCTCTATGGCTACACCTTC.

The chain combines TRBV5-1 with TRBJ2-1; D is perhaps TRBD1 (6 bases). The CDR3 extends over 13 amino acids. The V and J ends lost 4 bases and 6 bases respectively, with 11 bases between them. Germline V lookup: CDR1 SGHRS, CDR2 YFSETQ. CDR3 in amino acids: CASSGGQLNEQFF. The CDR3 nucleotides read TGCGCCAGCAGCGGGGGACAACTCAATGAGCAGTTCTTC. The variable domain in full, completed from reference TRBV5-1 and TRBJ2-1, reads KAGVTQTPRYLIKTRGQQVTLSCSPISGHRSVSWYQQTPGQGLQFLFEYFSETQRNKGNFPGRFSGRQFSNSRSEMNVSTLELGDSALYLCASSGGQLNEQFFGPGTRLTVL.

V gene TRBV7-2 combines with J gene TRBJ2-5, with a weak D call TRBD1 (6 bases). There are 15 residues in the CDR3. Germline V gene sequence: CDR1 SGHTA, CDR2 FQGNSA. Trimming cost V 1 base and J 5 bases, with 14 bases left between them. The CDR3 nucleotides read TGTGCCAGCAGCTTAGACTACAGGGTGAGGGAGACCCAGTACTTC. Translated: CASSLDYRVRETQYF. Full variable domain (outside the CDR3, taken from reference TRBV7-2 and TRBJ2-5): GAGVSQSPSNKVTEKGKDVELRCDPISGHTALYWYRQSLGQGLEFLIYFQGNSAPDKSGLPSDRFSAERTGGSVSTLTIQRTQQEDSAVYLCASSLDYRVRETQYFGPGTRLLVL.

This sequence joins TRBV7-9 and TRBJ1-5; maybe TRBD1 (5 bases). Trimming removed 4 bases at V and 2 bases at J, with 12 bases between. This CDR3 contains 15 residues. Germline V gene sequence: CDR1 SEHNR, CDR2 FQNEAQ (reference sequence). Written as DNA, the CDR3 is TGTGCCAGCAGCTGGGGCGTAGTCGGCAATCAGCCCCAGCATTTT. It is translated as CASSWGVVGNQPQHF.

The table lists this clone with a count of one. The chain combines TRBV12-5 with TRBJ2-7, with 10 bases identical to TRBD1. Trimming removed 5 bases from V and 7 bases from J; junction bases left unmatched: 8. From germline, CDR1 is LGHNT and CDR2 FRNRAP. The CDR3 runs 14 residues. The CDR3: CASGNRDRGREQYF. CDR3 bases: TGTGCTAGTGGTAACCGGGACAGGGGTCGAGAGCAGTACTTC.

V usage is TRBV6-5 and J usage is TRBJ2-1, with TRBD2 matching 13 bases. The junction had 4 bases not matched to a gene; V was cut back by 5 bases and J by 6 bases. The CDR3 consists of 15 residues. Germline loops: CDR1 MNHEY, CDR2 SVGAGI. CDR3 sequence reads: CASSRGLAGINEQFF. CDR3 sequence (DNA): TGTGCCAGCAGTAGGGGACTAGCGGGAATCAATGAGCAGTTCTTC.

This chain uses TRBV19 with TRBJ1-1; 9 bases are shared with TRBD1. After removal of 7 bases from V and 5 bases from J, the junction contained 14 bases not matched to a gene. The V gene's germline CDR1 is LNHDA and CDR2 SQIVND (reference sequence). The CDR3 extends over 16 amino acids. The CDR3 here is CASTPRGGQGGTEAFF. Here the CDR3 DNA reads TGTGCCAGTACTCCTCGAGGGGGACAGGGTGGTACTGAAGCTTTCTTT.

In its sample, this clone was seen once. A read error may be the cause here, since a much bigger clone is one base away. The same CDR3 is also encoded by other DNA sequences in this sample. The V and J genes are TRBV6-5 and TRBJ2-7; 9 bases match TRBD1. Per the germline V gene, CDR1 is MNHEY and CDR2 is SVGAGI. This CDR3 comprises 15 residues. With 5 bases clipped from V and 2 bases from J, the junction kept 7 bases outside the gene matches. The CDR3 region has the DNA TGTGCCAGCAGTACCCCCGGGACAGGGACCTACGAGCAGTACTTC. Its translation is CASSTPGTGTYEQYF.

This clone was detected once. The rearrangement links TRBV24-1 to TRBJ2-1, with 14 bases lining up with TRBD2. J was trimmed by 12 bases and V by 2 bases; bases with no gene match: 11. The CDR3 consists of 17 residues. The germline V gene has CDR1 KGHDR and CDR2 SFDVKD. The CDR3 here is CATSDSTSGGAEQGQFF. CDR3 coding DNA: TGTGCCACCAGTGATTCGACTAGCGGGGGGGCGGAACAGGGGCAGTTCTTC.

The chain links TRBV24-1 to TRBJ2-3; 8 bases match TRBD1. CDR1 KGHDR and CDR2 SFDVKD come from the germline V gene. This CDR3 comprises 14 residues. V trimming: 6 bases; J trimming: 4 bases; junction bases outside the gene matches: 5. CDR3 nucleotides: TGTGCCACCAGTATACGACAGGGGTCAGATACGCAGTATTTT. Translation gives CATSIRQGSDTQYF.

The chain couples TRBV19 to TRBJ1-2; 7 nucleotides agree with TRBD1. The CDR3 is 16 residues long. Germline-derived CDR1 and CDR2 are LNHDA and SQIVND (reference sequence). Germline trimming cut 4 bases from V and 2 bases from J; bases unmatched to any gene: 10. The CDR3 reads CASSTPRTGLNYGYTF. CDR3 DNA: TGTGCCAGTAGTACGCCAAGGACAGGTCTAAACTATGGCTACACCTTC.

This clone occurred a few times. J is TRBJ1-1 and V is TRBV4-1; no clear D. This CDR3 comprises 16 residues. Germline CDR1 MGHRA, CDR2 YSYEKL. Trimming stripped 0 bases from V and 1 base from J, with 12 bases between. In DNA form, the CDR3 reads TGCGCCAGCAGCCAAGATCGGGAGACACCGAACACTGAAGCTTTCTTT. It codes for CASSQDRETPNTEAFF.

This chain uses TRBV24-1 with TRBJ2-4; 7 bases map to TRBD2. Germline-derived CDR1 and CDR2 are KGHDR and SFDVKD. The V segment lost 4 bases and the J segment 3 bases; nucleotides outside the gene matches: 5. This CDR3 has 15 residues. CDR3 sequence (DNA): TGTGCCACCAGTGACCGGGGGGACCACAAAAACATTCAGTACTTC. This sequence encodes CATSDRGDHKNIQYF.

This chain uses TRBV21-1 with TRBJ1-2; the table's D call, TRBD1, has no DNA check behind it. TRBV21-1 is labeled a pseudogene. This CDR3 is 14 amino acids long. CDR3 in DNA: TGTGCCAGCAGCACCCCGGACAGTTACTATGGCTACACCTTC. This codes for CASSTPDSYYGYTF.

This rearrangement joins TRBV19 to TRBJ1-5; D gene uncertain. The germline V gene encodes CDR1 LNHDA and CDR2 SQIVND (reference sequence). The CDR3 length is 12 residues. The V end lost 3 bases, the J end lost 7 bases, and 7 bases lay between the germline ends. The CDR3: CASSIPPQPQHF. The DNA for the CDR3 is TGTGCCAGTAGTATCCCCCCACAGCCCCAGCATTTT.

The V call is TRBV19, the J call TRBJ1-5; TRBD1 agrees at 7 bases. Unmatched junction bases numbered 18, after V lost 6 bases and J lost 1 base. Germline V gene sequence: CDR1 LNHDA, CDR2 SQIVND (reference sequence). CDR3 length: 19 amino acids. In DNA, the CDR3 is TGTGCCAGTAGGACGTCATTGGCAGGGGGAATTAAAAGCAATCAGCCCCAGCATTTT. Its protein product is CASRTSLAGGIKSNQPQHF.

The rearrangement joins TRBV5-1 to TRBJ1-1, with D tentatively TRBD1 (6 bases). The germline CDR1 and CDR2 sequences are SGHRS and YFSETQ. V shed 4 bases and J shed 4 bases, with 14 bases lying between them. The CDR3 spans 14 residues. The CDR3 DNA sequence: TGCGCCAGCAGCGTCCGGGGGGCCGGCACTGAAGCTTTCTTT. Translation: CASSVRGAGTEAFF.

The chain has TRBV18 and TRBJ2-3, with 7 bases fitting TRBD2. The CDR3 spans 16 residues. CDR1 and CDR2 from the germline V gene are KGHSH and LQKENI. The V segment lost 1 base and the J segment 4 bases; nucleotides outside the gene matches: 8. The CDR3 sequence is CASSPRTSALSDTQYF. CDR3 in DNA: TGTGCCAGCTCACCACGGACTAGTGCATTGTCAGATACGCAGTATTTT.

The J gene is TRBJ2-7, the V gene TRBV19, with TRBD1 matching 10 bases. J was trimmed by 5 bases and V by 9 bases; bases with no gene match: 4. There are 12 residues in the CDR3. The germline CDR1 and CDR2 sequences are LNHDA and SQIVND (reference sequence). This chain's CDR3 is CASRDRGDEQYF. The CDR3 DNA reads TGTGCCAGCCGGGACAGGGGCGACGAGCAGTACTTC. Complete variable domain (other parts from reference TRBV19 and TRBJ2-7): DGGITQSPKYLFRKEGQNVTLSCEQNLNHDAMYWYRQDPGQGLRLIYYSQIVNDFQKGDIAEGYSVSREKKESFPLTVTSAQKNPTAFYLCASRDRGDEQYFGPGTRLTVT.

CDR3 in DNA: TGCGCCAGCAGTGAGCCCCCGACCGGGGAGCTGTTTTTT. This sequence encodes CASSEPPTGELFF. The V gene is TRBV10-2, the J gene TRBJ2-2, with D unclear. V was clipped by 2 bases and J by 5 bases, with 6 bases between them. This CDR3 has 13 amino acids. CDR1 and CDR2 (germline): WSHSY, SAAADI.

This clone was observed once. The chain has TRBV5-6 and TRBJ2-6; D is undetermined. Germline CDR1 SGHDT, CDR2 YYEEEE. The CDR3 is 16 residues long. V lost 0 bases, J lost 4 bases, and 11 bases lay in between. Here the CDR3 reads CASSLALYTGANVLTF. The DNA of the CDR3 is TGTGCCAGCAGCTTGGCCTTATACACGGGGGCCAACGTCCTGACTTTC.

CDR3 region: CASSRGGGNTEAFF. The DNA for the CDR3 is TGTGCCAGCAGCCGAGGCGGGGGAAACACTGAAGCTTTCTTT. This rearrangement joins TRBV28 to TRBJ1-1, with a tentative D call TRBD1 (5 bases). The CDR3 is 14 amino acids. V lost 6 bases and J lost 2, with 13 bases in between. Germline V lookup: CDR1 MDHEN, CDR2 SYDVKM. Variable domain in full (rest from reference TRBV28 and TRBJ1-1): DVKVTQSSRYLVKRTGEKVFLECVQDMDHENMFWYRQDPGLGLRLIYFSYDVKMKEKGDIPEGYSVSREKKERFSLILESASTNQTSMYLCASSRGGGNTEAFFGQGTRLTVV.

The CDR3 loop is CASSERTELAKNIQYF. As DNA, the CDR3 is TGTGCCAGCAGTGAACGGACTGAGCTAGCCAAAAACATTCAGTACTTC. The chain links TRBV25-1 to TRBJ2-4; D might be TRBD2 (5 bases). Germline assignment: CDR1 MGHDK and CDR2 SYGVNS. V lost 2 bases and J lost 0, with 11 bases in between. CDR3 length: 16 residues.

CDR3 coding DNA: TGTGCCAGCAGCCCGAATGAGATATGGCGGAGGAGCTCCTACAATGAGCAGTTCTTC. Encoded protein: CASSPNEIWRRSSYNEQFF. This chain uses TRBV7-2 with TRBJ2-1; perhaps TRBD2 as D (5 bases). Per germline, CDR1 SGHTA and CDR2 FQGNSA. CDR3 length: 19 residues. Trimming left V 5 bases short and J 0 bases short, with 23 bases between.

V and J are TRBV27 and TRBJ1-4, with D possibly being TRBD1 (5 bases). Germline V gene lookup returns CDR1 MNHEY and CDR2 SMNVEV (reference sequence). The V and J ends lost 3 bases and 4 bases respectively, with 9 bases between them. The CDR3 has 14 residues. The CDR3 bases are TGTGCCAGCAGTTTTTCGGGGGTTAATGAAAAACTGTTTTTT. This encodes CASSFSGVNEKLFF. The variable domain in full, completed from reference TRBV27 and TRBJ1-4, reads EAQVTQNPRYLITVTGKKLTVTCSQNMNHEYMSWYRQDPGLGLRQIYYSMNVEVTDKGDVPEGYKVSRKEKRNFPLILESPSPNQTSLYFCASSFSGVNEKLFFGSGTQLSVL.

This chain joins TRBV10-3 and TRBJ2-3; the match to TRBD1 covers 10 bases. The CDR3 totals 18 residues. Looked up from germline, CDR1 is ENHRY and CDR2 is SYGVKD. Trimming at V came to 6 bases and at J to 4 bases, leaving 16 bases not matched to a gene. DNA for the CDR3: TGTGCCATCAGGGGGACAGGGGAAGGCGAGGGGCGATCAGATACGCAGTATTTT. This translates into CAIRGTGEGEGRSDTQYF.

The genes are TRBV24-1 and TRBJ2-3; D is possibly TRBD1 (5 bases). Trimming cost V 3 bases and J 6 bases, with 12 bases left between them. There are 14 residues in the CDR3. Per the germline V gene, CDR1 is KGHDR and CDR2 is SFDVKD. CDR3 amino acids: CATSDNLRVDTQYF. The CDR3 region has the DNA TGTGCCACCAGTGATAACCTCAGGGTCGATACGCAGTATTTT.

This clone was detected once. This chain joins TRBV1 and TRBJ1-1; the table gives TRBD1 as D, unverified against the DNA. TRBV1 has pseudogene status. The CDR3 spans 17 residues. The CDR3 DNA sequence: TGCACCAGCAGCCCACAGGGGGCGAAGGGTTTTCTCACTGAAGCTTTCTTT. Protein sequence: CTSSPQGAKGFLTEAFF.